The next 5 T cell receptor beta chains were all read from a single sample in a study of monozygotic twins with cystic fibrosis. The data were produced by immunoSEQ multiplex PCR, yet TCRdb's version contains in-frame clones alone and is incomplete. The data contain 20,000 or so clones, nearly 98% of them seen just once; the ten biggest clones take up around 1.9%. Sequencing input: blood. Receptor source: a woman under 40 with cystic fibrosis.

The V gene is TRBV30, the J gene TRBJ1-2, with a possible D match to TRBD1 (5 bases). Germline V gene lookup returns CDR1 GTSNPN and CDR2 SVGIG (reference sequence). Trimming cost V 1 base and J 5 bases, with 14 bases left between them. The CDR3 runs 14 residues. The CDR3 region has the DNA TGTGCCTGGAGTGGGGGACCGAGGGCGTATGGCTACACCTTC. It yields the protein CAWSGGPRAYGYTF.

This chain links TRBV4-1 with TRBJ1-4, with 9 positions matching TRBD1. The J segment lost 8 bases and the V segment lost 0 bases, leaving 7 bases of the junction unmatched. CDR1 is MGHRA and CDR2 is YSYEKL in the germline V gene. CDR3 length equals 16 residues. The CDR3 sequence: CASSQDLGTGYEKLFF. DNA of the CDR3: TGCGCCAGCAGCCAAGATCTTGGGACAGGGTACGAAAAACTGTTTTTT.

The chain has TRBV6-6 and TRBJ2-1; 9 nucleotides line up with TRBD1. Trimming removed 2 bases from V and 7 bases from J; junction bases left unmatched: 9. This CDR3 has 16 amino acids. The V gene's germline CDR1 is MNHNY and CDR2 SVGAGI (reference sequence). DNA for the CDR3: TGTGCCAGCAGTTACCTGACGGGACAGGGAGGGAATGAGCAGTTCTTC. Its translation is CASSYLTGQGGNEQFF.

The chain uses TRBV6-6 and TRBJ1-1; D gene unclear. V gave up 5 bases and J gave up 2 bases, with 9 bases separating them. Germline V gene data show CDR1 as MNHNY and CDR2 as SVGAGI (reference sequence). This CDR3 contains 13 residues. CDR3 sequence reads: CASSPFLNTEAFF. CDR3 in DNA: TGTGCCAGCAGTCCTTTCTTAAACACTGAAGCTTTCTTT.

The chain is built from TRBV7-8 and TRBJ1-5, with D unclear. This CDR3 comprises 13 residues. The germline V gene encodes CDR1 SGHVS and CDR2 FQNEAQ. V dropped 1 base and J dropped 5 bases, with 6 bases sitting between them. As DNA, the CDR3 is TGTGCCAGCAGCTTAGACAGAGATCAGCCCCAGCATTTT. Its protein is CASSLDRDQPQHF.